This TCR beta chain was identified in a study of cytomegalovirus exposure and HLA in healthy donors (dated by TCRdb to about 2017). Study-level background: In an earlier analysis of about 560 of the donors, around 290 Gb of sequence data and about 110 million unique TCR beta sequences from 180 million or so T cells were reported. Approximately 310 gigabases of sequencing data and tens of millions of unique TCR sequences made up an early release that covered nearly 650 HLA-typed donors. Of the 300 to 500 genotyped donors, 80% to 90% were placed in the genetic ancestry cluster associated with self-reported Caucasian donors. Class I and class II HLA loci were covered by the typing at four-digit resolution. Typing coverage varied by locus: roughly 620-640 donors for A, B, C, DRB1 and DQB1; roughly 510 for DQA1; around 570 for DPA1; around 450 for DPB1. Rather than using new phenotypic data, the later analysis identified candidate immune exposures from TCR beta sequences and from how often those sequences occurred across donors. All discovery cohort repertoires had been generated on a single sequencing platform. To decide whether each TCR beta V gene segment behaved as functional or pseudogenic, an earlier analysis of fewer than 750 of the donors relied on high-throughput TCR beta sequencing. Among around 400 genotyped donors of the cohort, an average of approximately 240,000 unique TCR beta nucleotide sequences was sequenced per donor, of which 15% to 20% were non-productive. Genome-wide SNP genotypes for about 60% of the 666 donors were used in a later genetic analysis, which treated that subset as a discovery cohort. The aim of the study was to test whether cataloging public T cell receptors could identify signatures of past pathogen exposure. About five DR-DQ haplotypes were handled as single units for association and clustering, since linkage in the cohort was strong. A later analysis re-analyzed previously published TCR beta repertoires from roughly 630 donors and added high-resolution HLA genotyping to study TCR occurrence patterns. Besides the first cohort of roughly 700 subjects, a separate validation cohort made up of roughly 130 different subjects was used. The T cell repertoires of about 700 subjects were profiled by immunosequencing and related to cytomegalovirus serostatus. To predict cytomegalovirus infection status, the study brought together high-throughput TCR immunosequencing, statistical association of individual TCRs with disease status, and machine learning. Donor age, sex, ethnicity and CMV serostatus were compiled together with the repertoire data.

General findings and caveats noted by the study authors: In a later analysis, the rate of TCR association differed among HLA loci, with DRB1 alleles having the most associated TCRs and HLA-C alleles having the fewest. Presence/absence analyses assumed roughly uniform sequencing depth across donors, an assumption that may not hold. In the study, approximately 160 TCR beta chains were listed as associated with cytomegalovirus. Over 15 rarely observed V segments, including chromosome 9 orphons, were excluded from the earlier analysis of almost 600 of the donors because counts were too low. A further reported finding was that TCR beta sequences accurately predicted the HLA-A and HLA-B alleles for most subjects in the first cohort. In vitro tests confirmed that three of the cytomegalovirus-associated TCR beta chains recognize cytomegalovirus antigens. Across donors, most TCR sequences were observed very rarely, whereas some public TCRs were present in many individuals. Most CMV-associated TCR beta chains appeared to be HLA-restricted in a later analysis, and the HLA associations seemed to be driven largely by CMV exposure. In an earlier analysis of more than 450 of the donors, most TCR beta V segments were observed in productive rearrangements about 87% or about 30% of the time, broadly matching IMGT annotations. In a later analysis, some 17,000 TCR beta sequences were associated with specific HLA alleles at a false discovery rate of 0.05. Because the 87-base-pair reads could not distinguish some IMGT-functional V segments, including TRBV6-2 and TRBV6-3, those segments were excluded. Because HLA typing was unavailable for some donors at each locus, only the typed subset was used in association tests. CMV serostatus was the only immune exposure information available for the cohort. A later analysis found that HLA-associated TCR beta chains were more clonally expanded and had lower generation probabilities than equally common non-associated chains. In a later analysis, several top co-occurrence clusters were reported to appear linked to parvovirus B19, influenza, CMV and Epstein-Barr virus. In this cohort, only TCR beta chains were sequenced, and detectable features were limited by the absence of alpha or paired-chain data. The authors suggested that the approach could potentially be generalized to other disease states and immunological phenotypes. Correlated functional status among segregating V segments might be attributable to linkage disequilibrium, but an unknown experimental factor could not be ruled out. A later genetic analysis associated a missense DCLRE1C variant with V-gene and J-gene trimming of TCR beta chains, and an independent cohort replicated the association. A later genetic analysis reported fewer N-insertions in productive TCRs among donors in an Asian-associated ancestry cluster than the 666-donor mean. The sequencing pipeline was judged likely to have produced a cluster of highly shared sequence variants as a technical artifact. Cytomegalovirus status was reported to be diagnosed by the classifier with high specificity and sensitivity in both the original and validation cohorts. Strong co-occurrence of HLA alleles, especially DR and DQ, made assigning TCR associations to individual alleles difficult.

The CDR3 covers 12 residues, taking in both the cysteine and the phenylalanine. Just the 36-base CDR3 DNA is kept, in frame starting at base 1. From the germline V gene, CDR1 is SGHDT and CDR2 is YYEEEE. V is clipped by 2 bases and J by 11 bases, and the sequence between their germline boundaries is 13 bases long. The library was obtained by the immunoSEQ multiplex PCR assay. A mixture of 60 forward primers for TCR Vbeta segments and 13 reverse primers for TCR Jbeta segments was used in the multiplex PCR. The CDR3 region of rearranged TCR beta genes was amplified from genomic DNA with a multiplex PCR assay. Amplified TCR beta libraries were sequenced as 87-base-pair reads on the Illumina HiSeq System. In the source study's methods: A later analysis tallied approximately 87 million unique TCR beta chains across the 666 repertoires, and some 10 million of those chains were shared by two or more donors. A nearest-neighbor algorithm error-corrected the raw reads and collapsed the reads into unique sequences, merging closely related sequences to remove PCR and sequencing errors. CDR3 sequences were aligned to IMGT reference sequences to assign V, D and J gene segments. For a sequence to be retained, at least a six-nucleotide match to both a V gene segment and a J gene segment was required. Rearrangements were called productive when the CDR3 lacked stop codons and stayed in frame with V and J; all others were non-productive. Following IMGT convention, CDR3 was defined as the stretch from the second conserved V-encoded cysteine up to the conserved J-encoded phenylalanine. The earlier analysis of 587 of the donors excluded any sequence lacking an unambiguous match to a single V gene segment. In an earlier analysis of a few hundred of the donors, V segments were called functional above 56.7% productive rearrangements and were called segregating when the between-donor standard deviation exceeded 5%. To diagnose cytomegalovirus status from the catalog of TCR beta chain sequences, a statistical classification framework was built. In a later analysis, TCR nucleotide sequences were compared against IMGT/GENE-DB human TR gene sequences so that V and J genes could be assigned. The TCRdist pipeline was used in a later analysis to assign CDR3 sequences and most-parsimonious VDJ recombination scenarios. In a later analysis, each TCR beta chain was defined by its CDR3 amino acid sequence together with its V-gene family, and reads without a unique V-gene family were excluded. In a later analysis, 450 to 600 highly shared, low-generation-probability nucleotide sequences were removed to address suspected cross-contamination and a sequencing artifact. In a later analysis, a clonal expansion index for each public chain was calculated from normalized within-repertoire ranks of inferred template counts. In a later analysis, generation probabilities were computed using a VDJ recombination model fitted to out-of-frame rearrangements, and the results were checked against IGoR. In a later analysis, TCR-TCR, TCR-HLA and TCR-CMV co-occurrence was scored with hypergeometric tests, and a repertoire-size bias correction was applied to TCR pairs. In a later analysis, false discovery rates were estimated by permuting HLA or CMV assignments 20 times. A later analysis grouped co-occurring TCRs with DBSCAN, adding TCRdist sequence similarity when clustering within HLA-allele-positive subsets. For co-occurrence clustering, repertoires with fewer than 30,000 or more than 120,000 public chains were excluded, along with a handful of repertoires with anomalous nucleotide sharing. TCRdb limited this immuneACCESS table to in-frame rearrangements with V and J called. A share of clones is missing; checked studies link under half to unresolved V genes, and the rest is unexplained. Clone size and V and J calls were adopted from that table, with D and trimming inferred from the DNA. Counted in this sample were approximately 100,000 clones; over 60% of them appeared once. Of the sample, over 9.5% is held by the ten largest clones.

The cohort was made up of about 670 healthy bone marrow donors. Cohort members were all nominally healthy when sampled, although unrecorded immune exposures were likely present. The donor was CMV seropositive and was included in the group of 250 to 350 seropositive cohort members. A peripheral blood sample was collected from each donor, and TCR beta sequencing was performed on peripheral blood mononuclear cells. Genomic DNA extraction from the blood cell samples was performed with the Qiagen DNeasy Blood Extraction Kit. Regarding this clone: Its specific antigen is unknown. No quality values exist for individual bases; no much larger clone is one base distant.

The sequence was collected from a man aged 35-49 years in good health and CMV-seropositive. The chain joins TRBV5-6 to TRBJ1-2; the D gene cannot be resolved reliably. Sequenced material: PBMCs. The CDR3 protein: CASSFTTDVYTF. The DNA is TGTGCCAGCAGCTTCACGACTGATGTATACACCTTC.